Listed below are T cell receptor beta chains from one sample, sequenced in a study of blood T cell repertoires in COVID-19. Produced via immunoSEQ multiplex PCR; TCRdb's table is partial and in-frame only. The data contain 390,000 or so clones, roughly 90% of them singletons. The sequenced material came from peripheral blood. The source of these receptors is a woman aged 25 to 45 with COVID-19, enrolled during active disease. CDR3s include the opening cysteine and the closing phenylalanine or tryptophan. Each record gives: V gene, CDR3 length, D gene, CDR3 protein. The D gene is left open where the match is weak.

v_call: TRBV6-1
cdr3_length: 15
d_call: TRBD1
cdr3_aa: CASSEPGQEGYGYTF

v_call: TRBV19
cdr3_length: 17
d_call: TRBD2
cdr3_aa: CASSSIAGGSSYNEQFF

v_call: TRBV7-9
cdr3_length: 14
d_call: TRBD2
cdr3_aa: CAIASGSPHNEQFF

v_call: TRBV19
cdr3_length: 17
d_call: TRBD1
cdr3_aa: CASKGGRTGGADSPLHF

v_call: TRBV6-6
cdr3_length: 14
d_call: .
cdr3_aa: CASSNTGGGRGYTF

v_call: TRBV2
cdr3_length: 15
d_call: TRBD2
cdr3_aa: CASRSTSGRIYEQFF

v_call: TRBV3-1/TRBV3-2
cdr3_length: 15
d_call: .
cdr3_aa: CASSQGIGGSTEAFF

v_call: TRBV6-5
cdr3_length: 12
d_call: TRBD1
cdr3_aa: CASSRDSNGYTF

v_call: TRBV12-3/TRBV12-4
cdr3_length: 13
d_call: .
cdr3_aa: CASSLGQVYEQYF

v_call: TRBV2
cdr3_length: 16
d_call: .
cdr3_aa: CASSDRRLGRTDTQYF

v_call: TRBV9
cdr3_length: 17
d_call: .
cdr3_aa: CASSAGQRTGRDTEAFF

v_call: TRBV6-1
cdr3_length: 17
d_call: .
cdr3_aa: CASSKGWFEKAGLNFHF

v_call: TRBV6-5
cdr3_length: 15
d_call: .
cdr3_aa: CASSYGGSPKNIQYF

v_call: TRBV2
cdr3_length: 15
d_call: .
cdr3_aa: CASSEGGQRNQPQHF

v_call: TRBV19
cdr3_length: 12
d_call: .
cdr3_aa: CASRRQYNEQFF

v_call: TRBV3-1/TRBV3-2
cdr3_length: 14
d_call: .
cdr3_aa: CASSPPGRDNEQFF

v_call: TRBV7-9
cdr3_length: 12
d_call: .
cdr3_aa: CASSLGPDGYTF

v_call: TRBV10-3
cdr3_length: 14
d_call: .
cdr3_aa: CAISDLLATNEQFF

v_call: TRBV28
cdr3_length: 15
d_call: .
cdr3_aa: CASSPGGGGGYEQYF

v_call: TRBV10-1
cdr3_length: 13
d_call: .
cdr3_aa: CASSSDSYNEQFF

v_call: TRBV6-4
cdr3_length: 18
d_call: TRBD2
cdr3_aa: CATHFGGGLAGSTDTQYF

v_call: TRBV18
cdr3_length: 17
d_call: .
cdr3_aa: CASSPRAGLGLNTEAFF